Detailed here is one T cell receptor (beta chain). Only in-frame clones appear in the TCRdb table, and some are missing; sequencing was by immunoSEQ multiplex PCR. In the table there are nearly 80,000 clones, 95% to 98% of which are singletons. V lost 5 bases to trimming and J lost 5 bases, with 27 bases between them. CDR3 length: 18 residues. CDR1 is MNHEY, CDR2 SMNVEV, per germline (reference sequence). These data are taken from a study of technical replicates of blood from several donors. This chain uses TRBV27 with TRBJ1-2; maybe TRBD1 (5 bases). The TCR was taken from a human donor in good health. Sequenced: T cells isolated from PBMCs. The DNA for the CDR3 is TGTGCCAGCAGTCAACTCCCTTCGCTTTCAGGGTACCCTTATGGCTACACCTTC. This encodes CASSQLPSLSGYPYGYTF.